The entry below describes one T cell receptor beta chain. Its antigen is unidentified. The entry originates in a study of T cell responses to AZD1222 COVID-19 vaccine. Findings of the study overall: Clonal diversity was possibly underestimated, and white British individuals and females predominated among donors. Close to half of all spike-specific TCRs reportedly target regions of the variants that are unmutated.

The data were produced by immunoSEQ multiplex PCR, yet TCRdb's version contains in-frame clones alone and is incomplete. The data contain around 130,000 clones, 86% of them singletons. The length of the CDR3 is 17 residues. The TCR originated in an adult in good health. The chain joins TRBV21-1 to TRBJ2-6; the table's D call TRBD2 went unverified against the DNA. TRBV21-1 is deemed a pseudogene. The source material was peripheral blood, sampled on day 0 of AZD1222 vaccination. The CDR3 DNA reads as TGTGCCAGCAAGCCCCGGGCAAGCGGCTCTGGGGCCAACGTCCTGACTTTC. Translation: CASKPRASGSGANVLTF.